The entry below describes one T cell receptor beta chain. These data originate in a study of blood T cell repertoires in COVID-19. V lost 11 bases and J 4 bases, leaving 12 bases between the germline ends. The CDR3 runs 12 residues. Germline loops: CDR1 MNHEY, CDR2 SMNVEV (reference sequence). In the authors' workflow: Cell counts per sample came from amplifying reference gene primers. Assay: immunoSEQ multiplex PCR; the TCRdb copy retains only in-frame clones and omits some. V and J calls and clone size follow that table, whereas D and trimming were derived from the DNA. The profile shows about 220,000 clones, about 80% of them singletons.

The source is a woman aged 40 to 55 with acute COVID-19. Sequenced: PBMCs or T cells enriched from blood (not recorded which). V and J are TRBV27 and TRBJ2-1; weak D call: TRBD2 (5 bases). Here the CDR3 reads CAVGRGYNEQFF. The CDR3, as DNA: TGTGCCGTAGGTCGGGGATACAATGAGCAGTTCTTC.